This T cell receptor (beta chain) was retrieved from a study of T cell clonotyping in hematopoietic cell transplantation. As concerns this clone: Its cognate antigen is unknown.

Broader study findings: Cells were unsorted, so CD4 and CD8 contributions were not separated. Higher Inverse Simpson Index values in graft donor and pretransplant recipient predicted broader posttransplant TCR diversity. At the given depth, recipient repertoires were over 95% de novo clonotypes. Recipient TCR diversity dropped after transplant; expanded clonotypes rose from day 30 to 180.

Per germline, CDR1 SGDLS and CDR2 YYNGEE. This CDR3 has 14 residues. The junction had 4 bases not matched to a gene; V was cut back by 2 bases and J by 2 bases. Clones were sequenced by immunoSEQ multiplex PCR, and TCRdb holds only the in-frame ones, with some missing. The repertoire holds tens of thousands of clones, with approximately 95% as singletons. Sequencing was performed on peripheral blood mononuclear cells. This sequence joins TRBV9 and TRBJ2-7, with 7 bases lining up with TRBD1. The receptor's source is a man aged 25-40 years in good health. Some clones in this sample may be carry-over from other donors' samples. Here the CDR3 reads CASSVGDRTYEQYF. DNA for the CDR3: TGTGCCAGCAGCGTGGGGGACAGAACCTACGAGCAGTACTTC.